This TCR beta chain originates from a study of shared clonotypes between healthy human individuals. Whole-study context: A couple of women and a few men aged 18 to 49 made up the donors. Study results and caveats: Limited genetic and exposure-history diversity came from having few donors.

Terminally differentiated effector memory CD45RA+ cells were excluded from the naive CD8 cells, which were CD45RO-negative and positively selected for CCR7. A remark on this clone: What it binds is not known.

The authors distributed each subset's genomic DNA evenly over several immunoSEQ plates. Generated by immunoSEQ multiplex PCR, the TCRdb table keeps only in-frame clones and is missing some. The sample records 1.5 million to 2.5 million clones, around 96% being singletons. The receptor comes from a man aged 18 to 29 in good health. What was sequenced was naive CD8+ T cells sorted from blood.

DNA of the CDR3: TGTGCCAGCAGTTACCTCCAGCGGGCCACGGAGACCCAGTACTTC. It yields the protein CASSYLQRATETQYF. This sequence joins TRBV6-5 and TRBJ2-5, with D possibly TRBD2 on 6 matching bases. The CDR3 length is 15 residues. V gave up 2 bases and J gave up 5 bases, with 15 bases separating them. Per the germline V gene, CDR1 is MNHEY and CDR2 is SVGAGI.